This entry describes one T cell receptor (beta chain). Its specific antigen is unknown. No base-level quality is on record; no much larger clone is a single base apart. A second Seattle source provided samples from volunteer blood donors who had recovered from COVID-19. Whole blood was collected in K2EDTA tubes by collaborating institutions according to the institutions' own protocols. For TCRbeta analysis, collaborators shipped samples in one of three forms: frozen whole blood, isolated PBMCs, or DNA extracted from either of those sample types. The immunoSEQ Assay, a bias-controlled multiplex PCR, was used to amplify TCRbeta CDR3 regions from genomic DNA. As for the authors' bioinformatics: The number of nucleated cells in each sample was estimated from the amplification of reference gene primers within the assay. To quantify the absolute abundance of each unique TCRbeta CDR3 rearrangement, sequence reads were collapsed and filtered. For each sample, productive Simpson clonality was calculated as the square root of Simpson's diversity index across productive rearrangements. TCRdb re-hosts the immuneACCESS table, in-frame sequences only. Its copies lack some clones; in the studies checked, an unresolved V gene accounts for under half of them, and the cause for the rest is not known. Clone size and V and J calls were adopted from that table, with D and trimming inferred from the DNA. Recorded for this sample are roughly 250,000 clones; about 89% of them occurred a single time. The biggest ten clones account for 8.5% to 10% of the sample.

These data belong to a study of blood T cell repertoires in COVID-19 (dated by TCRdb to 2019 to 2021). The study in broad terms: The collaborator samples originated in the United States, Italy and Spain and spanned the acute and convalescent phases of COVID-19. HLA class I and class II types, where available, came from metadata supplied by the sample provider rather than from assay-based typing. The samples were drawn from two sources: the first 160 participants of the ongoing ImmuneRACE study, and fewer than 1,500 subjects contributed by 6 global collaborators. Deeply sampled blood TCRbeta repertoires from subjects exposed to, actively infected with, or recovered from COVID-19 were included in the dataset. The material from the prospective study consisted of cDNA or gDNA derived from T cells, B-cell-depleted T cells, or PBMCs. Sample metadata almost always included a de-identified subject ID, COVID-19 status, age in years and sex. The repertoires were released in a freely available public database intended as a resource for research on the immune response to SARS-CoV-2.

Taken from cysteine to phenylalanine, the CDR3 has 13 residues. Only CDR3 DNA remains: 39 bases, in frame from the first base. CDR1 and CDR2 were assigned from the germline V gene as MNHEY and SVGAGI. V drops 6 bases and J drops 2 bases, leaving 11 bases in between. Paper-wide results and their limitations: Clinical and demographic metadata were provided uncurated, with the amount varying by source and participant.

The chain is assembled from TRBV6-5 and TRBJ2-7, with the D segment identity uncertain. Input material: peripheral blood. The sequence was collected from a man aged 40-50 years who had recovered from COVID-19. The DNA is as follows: TGTGCCAGCAGGAGCGACCTGACCTACGAGCAGTACTTC. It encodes CASRSDLTYEQYF.